These 20 T cell receptor beta chains originate from one sample sequenced in a study of beta chain features in type 1 diabetes. cDNA synthesis used the whole RNA isolate, giving expressed TCRB sequences. Assay: immunoSEQ multiplex PCR; the TCRdb copy retains only in-frame clones and omits some. The sample contains nearly 350,000 clones, approximately 8.2% of which appear only once. Sequenced input: central memory CD4+ T cells from blood. These receptors came from a woman aged 18-29 years in good health.

This clone turned up a few times. The chain couples TRBV7-6 to TRBJ1-5; D is uncertain. Germline lookup yields CDR1 SGHVS and CDR2 FNYEAQ. The CDR3 has 13 amino acids. V was shortened by 3 bases and J by 7 bases, with 10 bases between the two germline ends. The CDR3 bases are TGTGCCAGCAGCTTGAAGGCGGCCCAGCCCCAGCATTTT. Protein: CASSLKAAQPQHF.

This clone turned up a few times. The chain employs TRBV28 and TRBJ2-1; no reliable D call. This CDR3 contains 12 residues. The germline V gene encodes CDR1 MDHEN and CDR2 SYDVKM. V gave up 1 base and J gave up 12 bases, with 10 bases separating them. The chain's CDR3 is CASSLLGTWQFF. The CDR3 DNA reads as TGTGCCAGCAGTTTATTAGGCACGTGGCAGTTCTTC.

The chain has TRBV21-1 and TRBJ2-1; TRBD2 is taken as the D call from the table, unchecked against the DNA. TRBV21-1 is given as a pseudogene. The CDR3 consists of 18 residues. The CDR3 DNA follows: TGTGCCAGCAGCAAAGGCCCTAGCGGGAGGGCTTCCTACAATGAGCAGTTCTTC. It codes for CASSKGPSGRASYNEQFF.

This clone was seen a handful of times. The chain couples TRBV7-2 to TRBJ2-3, with D uncertain. This CDR3 is built from 13 residues. V was cut by 2 bases and J by 4 bases, with 7 bases left in between. Germline CDR1 is SGHTA and CDR2 is FQGNSA. The CDR3 reads CASSLMNSDTQYF. In DNA form, the CDR3 reads TGTGCCAGCAGCTTAATGAACTCAGATACGCAGTATTTT.

This chain connects TRBV28 to TRBJ2-2; 7 positions match TRBD2. This CDR3 is built from 16 residues. In germline, CDR1 is MDHEN, CDR2 SYDVKM. V dropped 4 bases and J dropped 6; count of bases not matched to a gene: 11. CDR3 protein: CASSSRRGGSSGELFF. The CDR3 nucleotides read TGTGCCAGCAGTTCCCGTCGGGGCGGGAGTTCCGGGGAGCTGTTTTTT.

V is TRBV7-9 and J is TRBJ2-2, with D possibly being TRBD2 (5 bases). The ends were cut back, 2 bases at V and 2 bases at J, with 6 bases in the middle. In germline, CDR1 is SEHNR, CDR2 FQNEAQ (reference sequence). This CDR3 comprises 14 residues. The CDR3 DNA follows: TGTGCCAGCAGCTTACTAGCAAACACCGGGGAGCTGTTTTTT. Protein: CASSLLANTGELFF.

In this sample, this clone turned up a few times. CDR3: CASSVIRTDTQYF. CDR3 coding DNA: TGTGCCAGCAGCGTTATTAGGACAGATACGCAGTATTTT. V gene TRBV7-9 combines with J gene TRBJ2-3; no clear D. CDR3 length: 13 residues. Germline-derived CDR1 and CDR2 are SEHNR and FQNEAQ (reference sequence). V lost 5 bases and J 3 bases, leaving 9 bases between the germline ends.

The rearrangement joins TRBV29-1 to TRBJ2-3; D is unclear. The CDR3 runs 12 residues. Germline assignment: CDR1 SQVTM and CDR2 ANQGSEA. V shed 5 bases and J shed 0 bases, with 6 bases lying between them. CDR3 coding DNA: TGCAGCGTTTTTCTTAGCACAGATACGCAGTATTTT. Its protein product is CSVFLSTDTQYF.

This chain connects TRBV7-8 to TRBJ2-1; D possibly uses TRBD1 or TRBD2 (5 bases each). The V and J ends lost 1 base and 5 bases respectively, with 9 bases between them. Germline CDR1 reads SGHVS; CDR2 reads FQNEAQ. The CDR3 length is 14 residues. The CDR3 DNA reads as TGTGCCAGCAGCTTAGGGGACCGTCACAATGAGCAGTTCTTC. Translation gives CASSLGDRHNEQFF.

The chain carries TRBV4-1 and TRBJ1-1; possibly TRBD1 for D (6 bases). V was shortened by 1 base and J by 10 bases, with 13 bases between the two germline ends. Germline values: CDR1 MGHRA, CDR2 YSYEKL. This CDR3 has 13 amino acids. As DNA, the CDR3 is TGCGCCAGCAGCCAAGGCGCAGGGGAAAGAGCTTTCTTT. It is translated as CASSQGAGERAFF.

This clone was seen only a few times. The chain carries TRBV7-2 and TRBJ2-7, with TRBD2 matching 9 bases. V lost 6 bases and J lost 2; bases outside the gene matches: 8. CDR3 size: 15 residues. The germline V gene encodes CDR1 SGHTA and CDR2 FQGNSA. In nucleotides, the CDR3 is TGTGCCAGCAGTCATTCGACTAGCGGAACCTACGAGCAGTACTTC. Its translation is CASSHSTSGTYEQYF.

The chain carries TRBV15 and TRBJ2-7, with TRBD2 identical over 7 bases. Trimming at V came to 3 bases and at J to 2 bases, leaving 10 bases not matched to a gene. Germline V lookup: CDR1 LNHNV, CDR2 YYDKDF (reference sequence). This CDR3 has 16 residues. The CDR3 is CATSRPSGGSPYEQYF. In DNA form, the CDR3 reads TGTGCCACCAGCAGGCCCTCGGGGGGATCTCCCTACGAGCAGTACTTC.

The V and J genes are TRBV7-2 and TRBJ2-2; TRBD2 aligns across 8 bases. The J segment lost 4 bases and the V segment lost 4 bases, leaving 5 bases of the junction unmatched. Per the germline V gene, CDR1 is SGHTA and CDR2 is FQGNSA. This CDR3 has 15 residues. CDR3 amino acids: CASSSSAGGTGELFF. Written as DNA, the CDR3 is TGTGCCAGCAGCTCCTCGGCGGGAGGCACCGGGGAGCTGTTTTTT. Filled out from reference TRBV7-2 and TRBJ2-2, the complete variable domain reads GAGVSQSPSNKVTEKGKDVELRCDPISGHTALYWYRQSLGQGLEFLIYFQGNSAPDKSGLPSDRFSAERTGGSVSTLTIQRTQQEDSAVYLCASSSSAGGTGELFFGEGSRLTVL.

J is TRBJ2-3 and V is TRBV5-4; unclear D gene. Trimming pared 4 bases from V and 1 base from J, leaving 13 bases between. Looked up from germline, CDR1 is SGHNT and CDR2 is YYREEE (reference sequence). The CDR3 loop spans 15 amino acids. For the CDR3, the DNA is TGTGCCAGCAGCCTAAGCGTCCTCGGCACAGATACGCAGTATTTT. As protein: CASSLSVLGTDTQYF.

This clone was recorded a few times. The chain is built from TRBV2 and TRBJ2-6; 9 bases fit TRBD2. V lost 4 bases, J lost 4 bases, and 8 bases stayed unmatched. CDR3 size: 17 residues. Germline V gene lookup returns CDR1 SNHLY and CDR2 FYNNEI. In DNA, the CDR3 is TGTGCCAGCAGTGTGACTAGCGGAGGGGGCGGGGCCAACGTCCTGACTTTC. This sequence encodes CASSVTSGGGGANVLTF.

Details on this clone: This CDR3 is also generated by other DNA sequences in the sample. The V and J genes are TRBV7-2 and TRBJ2-1; the D is unclear. Trimming took off 1 base at V and 4 bases at J, with 5 bases between the two ends. The CDR3 spans 13 residues. Germline CDR1 and CDR2: SGHTA and FQGNSA. The DNA of the CDR3 is TGTGCCAGCAGCTTAGGCCCTTACAATGAGCAGTTCTTC. Encoded protein: CASSLGPYNEQFF.

This clone showed up just a few times. The CDR3: CASSLAPDSHYEQYF. The CDR3 DNA is TGCGCCAGCAGCTTGGCGCCAGATAGCCACTACGAGCAGTACTTC. The gene calls are TRBV5-1 and TRBJ2-7; D remains ambiguous. The V gene lost 0 bases and the J gene lost 3 bases, with 13 bases spanning the gap. Germline V lookup: CDR1 SGHRS, CDR2 YFSETQ. The CDR3 spans 15 residues.

Ten or more counts support this clone. This chain joins TRBV19 and TRBJ2-1, with 7 bases aligning to TRBD1. Losses at the gene ends were 3 bases for V and 6 bases for J; bases not matched to a gene: 5. Germline-derived CDR1 and CDR2 are LNHDA and SQIVND (reference sequence). This CDR3 region has 14 residues. The CDR3 nucleotides are TGTGCCAGTAGTATCTACAGGGGTGGCAATGAGCAGTTCTTC. Amino acids: CASSIYRGGNEQFF.

In its sample, this clone was seen a few times. The chain combines TRBV18 with TRBJ2-7; 7 bases map to TRBD2. This CDR3 comprises 14 residues. Trimming at V came to 4 bases and at J to 3 bases, leaving 6 bases not matched to a gene. From germline, CDR1 is KGHSH and CDR2 LQKENI. As DNA, the CDR3 is TGTGCCAGCTCACGGGCTAGCGGCATCTACGAGCAGTACTTC. This translates into CASSRASGIYEQYF.

This clone was seen a few times. This sequence joins TRBV7-8 and TRBJ2-7; maybe TRBD2 (5 bases). The CDR3 loop spans 12 amino acids. Germline CDR1 and CDR2: SGHVS and FQNEAQ. Trimming pared 5 bases from V and 8 bases from J, leaving 13 bases between. The CDR3 bases are TGTGCCAGCAGCCCCCTGAGGGAGAAGCAGTACTTC. It translates to CASSPLREKQYF.